Listed below are T cell receptor beta chains from one sample, sequenced in a study of T cell changes during pregnancy in multiple sclerosis. Sequenced by immunoSEQ multiplex PCR; TCRdb stores in-frame clones only, minus some. The sample holds about 52,000 clones, 92% seen once. Sequenced here: CD4+ T cells from peripheral blood mononuclear cells, sampled in the third trimester of pregnancy. These receptors were taken from a female donor with multiple sclerosis, enrolled in a pregnancy study. The conserved cysteine and the conserved F or W are not part of the CDR3 here.

ASSPPGQGVSPLH | TRBJ1-6 | TRBV18
ASRTGSFYEQY | TRBJ2-7 | TRBV6-1
ASSRGGATEAF | TRBJ1-1 | TRBV5-5
ASSSRQGSGNEQF | TRBJ2-1 | TRBV9
SVAPRATSNYGYT | TRBJ1-2 | TRBV29-1
ASSSLRGTGENTEAF | TRBJ1-1 | TRBV5-1
ASSLVRGVNTEAF | TRBJ1-1 | TRBV7-2
ASSEARGGSTEAF | TRBJ1-1 | TRBV2
SVGKGIMNTEAF | TRBJ1-1 | TRBV29-1
ASSLAQGANEKLF | TRBJ1-4 | TRBV7-9
SGLVAETQY | TRBJ2-5 | TRBV20-1
SGAEYNEQF | TRBJ2-1 | TRBV29-1
ASSLMGRSGNTIY | TRBJ1-3 | TRBV7-3
ASSRAGLADSGANVLT | TRBJ2-6 | TRBV5-4
ASSILTGYEQY | TRBJ2-7 | TRBV5-1
AISSLPGTSSSNTGELF | TRBJ2-2 | TRBV10-3
ASRRRVPSREGLGSYNEQF | TRBJ2-1 | TRBV19
ASSQEGFGGRVEADTQY | TRBJ2-3 | TRBV4-2
ASSRGTGSNQPQH | TRBJ1-5 | TRBV7-8
ASKGGQRNEQY | TRBJ2-7 | TRBV19
TGQMNTEAF | TRBJ1-1 | TRBV29-1
ASRERGKPQH | TRBJ1-5 | TRBV6-5
ASSLPLGAAPEKLF | TRBJ1-4 | TRBV7-9
ASSDLGGVGGELF | TRBJ2-2 | TRBV2
ASSEPTYEQY | TRBJ2-7 | TRBV6-1
SVRTDLEAF | TRBJ1-1 | TRBV29-1
ASSPRGGSSNGYT | TRBJ1-2 | TRBV7-2